The 2 T cell receptor beta chains listed next were all sequenced from one sample in a study of T cell changes during pregnancy in multiple sclerosis. Produced via immunoSEQ multiplex PCR; TCRdb's table is partial and in-frame only. Altogether about 42,000 clones are present, around 90% being singletons, with the ten largest covering 0.9% to 1.5%. The specimen was CD4+ T cells from peripheral blood mononuclear cells, collected in the second trimester of pregnancy. The receptors stem from a female donor with multiple sclerosis, enrolled in a pregnancy study.

The chain combines TRBV5-1 with TRBJ2-5, with D possibly being TRBD2 (5 bases). Germline-derived CDR1 and CDR2 are SGHRS and YFSETQ. The V end lost 0 bases, the J end lost 3 bases, and 9 bases lay between the germline ends. The CDR3 loop spans 14 amino acids. The CDR3 sequence: CASSLAREKETQYF. The DNA of the CDR3 is TGCGCCAGCAGCTTGGCTCGGGAAAAAGAGACCCAGTACTTC.

The chain uses TRBV5-1 and TRBJ2-2; no firm D call. Germline V gene sequence: CDR1 SGHRS, CDR2 YFSETQ. Trimming removed 0 bases from V and 4 bases from J, with 4 bases in between. The CDR3 extends over 13 amino acids. CDR3 region: CASSLGATGELFF. The CDR3 DNA reads as TGCGCCAGCAGCTTGGGGGCCACCGGGGAGCTGTTTTTT.